One sample yielded the 6 T cell receptor beta chains listed below, sequenced in a study of cytomegalovirus exposure and HLA in healthy donors. Amplification used 60 Vbeta primers and 13 Jbeta primers. TCRdb keeps only in-frame clones here, not all; method: immunoSEQ multiplex PCR. This table holds some 180,000 clones, around 82% found once. The sequencing input was PBMCs. The origin of the receptors is a man aged 40-55 years in good health and CMV-seropositive.

For the CDR3, the DNA is TGTGCCAGCAGCTTAGAGGGACTTATGAATCAGCCCCAGCATTTT. It encodes CASSLEGLMNQPQHF. V gene TRBV7-2 combines with J gene TRBJ1-5, with D possibly being TRBD1 (5 bases). Germline V gene lookup returns CDR1 SGHTA and CDR2 FQGNSA. The CDR3 loop spans 15 amino acids. Between the trimmed V and J ends, which lost 1 base and 4 bases, there was a span of 11 bases.

The chain joins TRBV7-9 to TRBJ1-2, with D unresolved. Germline V gene lookup returns CDR1 SEHNR and CDR2 FQNEAQ (reference sequence). V lost 5 bases and J lost 2, with 15 bases in between. The CDR3 extends over 15 amino acids. CDR3 region: CASSNPRGVNYGYTF. The CDR3 DNA reads TGTGCCAGCAGCAATCCCCGAGGAGTCAACTATGGCTACACCTTC.

The V call is TRBV5-1, the J call TRBJ2-3; tentatively, D is TRBD1 (5 bases). V was pared by 3 bases and J by 1 base, with 15 bases between. This CDR3 has 16 residues. Germline assignment: CDR1 SGHRS and CDR2 YFSETQ. The CDR3 DNA follows: TGCGCCAGCAGCTCTATTACAGGTCGTGGCACAGATACGCAGTATTTT. Its translation: CASSSITGRGTDTQYF.

This chain joins TRBV28 and TRBJ1-5; 11 bases match TRBD1. V gave up 5 bases and J gave up 2 bases; unmatched junction bases: 17. The CDR3 sequence is 20 residues long. Germline V gene sequence: CDR1 MDHEN, CDR2 SYDVKM. CDR3 coding DNA: TGTGCCAGCAGTAAGGGAAACCCCGGGACAGGGGGATTACGCAATCAGCCCCAGCATTTT. Its protein product is CASSKGNPGTGGLRNQPQHF.

The CDR3 DNA follows: TGTGCCAGCAGCTTAGGGAGTGCAAAACTGTTTTTT. It encodes CASSLGSAKLFF. The chain couples TRBV11-3 to TRBJ1-4, with no clear D. Trimming pared 1 base from V and 10 bases from J, leaving 7 bases between. The CDR3 totals 12 residues. Per germline, CDR1 SGHNT and CDR2 YENEEA.

V gene TRBV4-2 combines with J gene TRBJ2-1, with TRBD2 identical over 9 bases. CDR1 is LGHNA and CDR2 is YNFKEQ in the germline V gene. This CDR3 contains 16 residues. V gave up 2 bases and J gave up 4 bases; unmatched junction bases: 6. CDR3 DNA: TGTGCCAGCAGCCAACGAGCGGGAGGAGTATACAATGAGCAGTTCTTC. Protein product: CASSQRAGGVYNEQFF.